This T cell receptor (beta chain) appears in the sequencing data of a study of identical twins. Study observations and caveats: Fewer insertions marked abundant cord blood beta clonotypes; young adult naive trended weakly, memory not at all.

A note on this clonotype: Its target is unknown.

MiXCR, run by TCRdb on the 5' RACE reads, gives a single entry per CDR3 protein. The sample has around 250,000 distinct CDR3 sequences, approximately 5.9% seen once. The CDR3 sequence is 16 residues long. V gave up 0 bases and J gave up 3 bases; unmatched junction bases: 2. Germline CDR1 reads LGHNA; CDR2 reads YNFKEQ. The sample was also reused in another study, on T cells expressing NK-cell markers. That study adds: Within the sequenced cohort of eight donors, seven exhibited HCMV seropositivity and one was seronegative.

The specimen sequenced was CD8+ T cells sorted from blood. This sequence originates from a woman younger than 35 in good health. The chain couples TRBV4-2 to TRBJ2-3; TRBD2 agrees at 11 bases. CDR3 sequence (DNA): TGTGCCAGCAGCCAAGATCTAGCGGGGGGTACAGATACGCAGTATTTT. As protein: CASSQDLAGGTDTQYF.